These T cell receptor beta chains were read from a single sample in a study of cytomegalovirus exposure and HLA in healthy donors. TCRdb's table, derived via immunoSEQ multiplex PCR, lists solely in-frame clones and lacks some. The table has about 100,000 clones, about 69% seen once. Sequenced input: PBMCs. These receptors were collected from a human donor in good health. CDR3s include the opening cysteine and the closing phenylalanine or tryptophan. A D gene is named only where the DNA matches it firmly. Some rows mark clone size as missing; the rest say once, few, many or name a class of expanded clone.

TRBD2 | TRBJ2-7 | TRBV14 | 16 | few | CASSQASAGGLYEQYF | TGTGCCAGCAGCCAAGCTTCCGCGGGGGGGCTCTACGAGCAGTACTTC
NA | TRBJ2-7 | TRBV5-6 | 14 | NA | CASSFSTNIYEQYF | TGTGCCAGCAGCTTCTCGACTAACATTTACGAGCAGTACTTC
TRBD1 | TRBJ2-6 | TRBV15 | 15 | NA | CATSRTGEGANVLTF | TGTGCCACCAGCAGGACAGGGGAAGGGGCCAACGTCCTGACTTTC
NA | TRBJ2-7 | TRBV27 | 13 | NA | CASSLSADSEQYF | TGTGCCAGCAGTTTATCAGCTGACTCAGAGCAGTACTTC
NA | TRBJ1-5 | TRBV10-2 | 15 | NA | CASSEPTQGRVPQHF | TGCGCCAGCAGTGAGCCGACACAGGGTAGGGTGCCCCAGCATTTT
TRBD1 | TRBJ2-1 | TRBV12-5 | 16 | NA | CASGLALGQRMHEQFF | TGTGCTAGTGGTTTGGCCCTGGGACAGCGTATGCATGAGCAGTTCTTC
TRBD2 | TRBJ2-7 | TRBV7-8 | 13 | NA | CASSLSGSVEQYF | TGTGCCAGCAGCTTAAGCGGGAGTGTCGAGCAGTACTTC
TRBD2 | TRBJ2-1 | TRBV27 | 12 | NA | CASSFSGIRQFF | TGTGCCAGCAGTTTTAGCGGGATTAGGCAGTTCTTC
NA | TRBJ2-7 | TRBV10-2 | 13 | NA | CASSDGGSYEQYF | TGCGCCAGCAGTGATGGCGGCTCCTACGAGCAGTACTTC
NA | TRBJ2-2 | TRBV18 | 13 | few | CASLQSNTGELFF | TGTGCCAGCTTACAATCGAACACCGGGGAGCTGTTTTTT
NA | TRBJ2-1 | TRBV5-5 | 17 | NA | CASSHSSERASYNEQFF | TGTGCCAGCAGTCACTCCTCCGAGCGGGCATCCTACAATGAGCAGTTCTTC
NA | TRBJ2-2 | TRBV18 | 16 | NA | CASSPPRTSYTGELFF | TGTGCCAGCTCACCACCGCGGACTTCCTACACCGGGGAGCTGTTTTTT
NA | TRBJ1-5 | TRBV28 | 15 | once | CASSKRRDSNQPQHF | TGTGCCAGCAGTAAGAGGAGGGATAGCAATCAGCCCCAGCATTTT
TRBD2 | TRBJ2-1 | TRBV14 | 18 | few | CASSQSTSGRSVLDEQFF | TGTGCCAGCAGCCAATCGACTAGCGGGAGGTCCGTACTTGATGAGCAGTTCTTC
TRBD1 | TRBJ2-2 | TRBV25-1 | 14 | NA | CASSGQGDTGELFF | TGTGCCAGCAGTGGACAGGGGGACACCGGGGAGCTGTTTTTT
NA | TRBJ1-5 | TRBV6-5 | 15 | NA | CASSYSRGTDQPQHF | TGTGCCAGCAGTTACTCCAGGGGCACAGATCAGCCCCAGCATTTT
TRBD1 | TRBJ2-1 | TRBV15 | 15 | NA | CATSKGQSSYNEQFF | TGTGCCACCAGCAAGGGACAGAGCTCCTACAATGAGCAGTTCTTC
NA | TRBJ1-1 | TRBV18 | 15 | once | CASSQTGGMNTEAFF | TGTGCCAGCTCACAGACAGGAGGAATGAACACTGAAGCTTTCTTT
TRBD1 | TRBJ1-2 | TRBV5-1 | 18 | NA | CASSTTLGQGFLWDGYTF | TGCGCCAGCAGCACGACTCTAGGACAGGGCTTTTTGTGGGATGGCTACACCTTC
TRBD1 | TRBJ1-2 | TRBV2 | 15 | NA | CASTASGTGDYGYTF | TGTGCCAGCACTGCCTCGGGGACAGGAGACTATGGCTACACCTTC
TRBD2 | TRBJ2-1 | TRBV10-1 | 14 | NA | CASSRTSEGNEQFF | TGCGCCAGCAGTAGAACTAGCGAAGGCAATGAGCAGTTCTTC
TRBD1 | TRBJ1-6 | TRBV7-8 | 15 | NA | CASSFEGALNSPLHF | TGTGCCAGCAGCTTCGAGGGGGCCCTTAATTCACCCCTCCACTTT
TRBD2 | TRBJ2-7 | TRBV5-1 | 16 | few | CASSPAGLAGAYEQYF | TGCGCCAGCAGCCCCGCGGGACTAGCGGGAGCCTACGAGCAGTACTTC
NA | TRBJ2-2 | TRBV27 | 14 | few | CASSLFGNTGELFF | TGTGCCAGCAGTTTATTCGGGAACACCGGGGAGCTGTTTTTT
NA | TRBJ2-7 | TRBV11-2 | 13 | NA | CASSAQLSYEQYF | TGTGCCAGCAGCGCACAGCTATCCTACGAGCAGTACTTC
TRBD1 | TRBJ2-5 | TRBV7-9 | 15 | NA | CASSPGTGGAETQYF | TGTGCCAGCAGCCCCGGGACAGGGGGAGCAGAGACCCAGTACTTC
NA | TRBJ1-1 | TRBV6-6 | 14 | NA | CASSPVGGQIEAFF | TGTGCCAGCAGCCCGGTGGGTGGACAGATTGAAGCCTTCTTT
NA | TRBJ2-3 | TRBV7-9 | 14 | NA | CASSLPNGADTQYF | TGTGCCAGCAGCTTACCTAACGGGGCAGATACGCAGTATTTT
TRBD2 | TRBJ2-1 | TRBV7-3 | 14 | NA | CASSWASGTYEQFF | TGTGCCAGCAGCTGGGCTAGCGGGACCTATGAGCAGTTCTTC
NA | TRBJ1-1 | TRBV4-1 | 17 | NA | CASSQGGIGQINTEAFF | TGCGCCAGCAGCCAAGGAGGAATAGGACAGATCAACACTGAAGCTTTCTTT
TRBD2 | TRBJ2-3 | TRBV5-1 | 16 | NA | CASSLDGGSRLDTQYF | TGCGCCAGCAGCTTGGACGGCGGGAGCAGGTTAGATACGCAGTATTTT
NA | TRBJ1-5 | TRBV30 | 13 | NA | CAAGRGGNQPQHF | TGTGCCGCAGGGCGTGGAGGCAATCAGCCCCAGCATTTT
TRBD2 | TRBJ2-5 | TRBV9 | 15 | NA | CASSGGSGRRETQYF | TGTGCCAGCAGCGGAGGTAGCGGGAGAAGGGAGACCCAGTACTTC
TRBD1 | TRBJ2-7 | TRBV15 | 16 | once | CATSRDRPGQGYEQYF | TGTGCCACCAGCAGAGATCGTCCGGGACAGGGGTACGAGCAGTACTTC
TRBD1 | TRBJ1-2 | TRBV6-6 | 15 | once | CASTNRGRTFYGYTF | TGTGCCAGCACAAACAGGGGGCGTACGTTCTATGGCTACACCTTC
NA | TRBJ2-7 | TRBV5-6 | 12 | NA | CASSLSSYEQYF | TGTGCCAGCAGCCTGTCCTCCTACGAGCAGTACTTC
NA | TRBJ2-1 | TRBV27 | 14 | NA | CASRRSGVGNEQFF | TGTGCCAGCAGAAGGTCGGGAGTCGGCAATGAGCAGTTCTTC
NA | TRBJ2-2 | TRBV6-4 | 15 | NA | CASSPTGRDSGELFF | TGTGCCAGCAGTCCCACCGGTAGGGACTCGGGGGAGCTGTTTTTT
TRBD1 | TRBJ2-1 | TRBV4-2 | 15 | few | CASSHYLGQGLEQFF | TGTGCCAGCAGCCACTACCTCGGACAGGGGTTGGAGCAGTTCTTC
TRBD2 | TRBJ2-5 | TRBV5-1 | 16 | few | CASSTGTSGGPGTQYF | TGCGCCAGCAGCACGGGGACTAGCGGGGGCCCCGGGACCCAGTACTTC
TRBD2 | TRBJ2-7 | TRBV4-2 | 16 | NA | CASSQDRTSGRYEQYF | TGTGCCAGCAGCCAAGATCGGACTAGCGGGAGGTACGAGCAGTACTTC
NA | TRBJ2-2 | TRBV6-1 | 15 | NA | CASSLKRSNTGELFF | TGTGCCAGCAGTCTTAAGCGATCGAACACCGGGGAGCTGTTTTTT
TRBD2 | TRBJ2-7 | TRBV30 | 14 | NA | CAWSFASGRNEQYF | TGTGCCTGGAGTTTCGCTAGCGGGAGGAACGAGCAGTACTTC
TRBD2 | TRBJ2-5 | TRBV30 | 14 | few | CAWTPSGSMETQYF | TGTGCCTGGACCCCTAGCGGGAGTATGGAGACCCAGTACTTC
TRBD1 | TRBJ1-2 | TRBV30 | 12 | NA | CACTKNRGGYTF | TGTGCCTGTACCAAGAACAGGGGTGGCTACACCTTC
TRBD2 | TRBJ2-6 | TRBV28 | 16 | NA | CASSLAERSGANVLTF | TGTGCCAGCAGTCTAGCGGAGAGGTCTGGGGCCAACGTCCTGACTTTC
NA | TRBJ2-1 | TRBV5-4 | 13 | NA | CASSPGQNNEQFF | TGTGCCAGCAGCCCCGGACAGAACAATGAGCAGTTCTTC
NA | TRBJ1-1 | TRBV6-4 | 14 | NA | CASRVAASNTEAFF | TGTGCCAGCCGGGTGGCGGCGTCGAACACTGAAGCTTTCTTT
TRBD1 | TRBJ2-7 | TRBV11-2 | 17 | NA | CASSFKPGRDRGYEQYF | TGTGCCAGCAGCTTTAAACCAGGACGGGACAGGGGGTACGAGCAGTACTTC
NA | TRBJ2-1 | TRBV18 | 14 | few | CASSPNGLTNEQFF | TGTGCCAGCTCACCCAATGGACTGACGAATGAGCAGTTCTTC
NA | TRBJ2-7 | TRBV25-1 | 11 | NA | CASSPAYEQYF | TGTGCCAGCAGTCCCGCCTACGAGCAGTACTTC
NA | TRBJ2-7 | TRBV19 | 15 | once | CASSITGQTTYEQYF | TGTGCCAGTAGTATTACGGGACAAACAACCTACGAGCAGTACTTC
NA | TRBJ2-1 | TRBV10-3 | 17 | NA | CAISGSQQAQDYNEQFF | TGTGCCATCAGTGGATCCCAACAGGCTCAGGACTACAATGAGCAGTTCTTC
NA | TRBJ2-3 | TRBV7-6 | 21 | NA | CASSLAPGQGLGAGVSDTQYF | TGTGCCAGCAGCTTAGCACCGGGACAGGGTCTGGGAGCGGGAGTATCAGATACGCAGTATTTT
TRBD2 | TRBJ2-3 | TRBV5-4 | 15 | NA | CASSPRTRTADTQYF | TGTGCCAGCAGCCCCAGGACTAGAACGGCAGATACGCAGTATTTT
TRBD1 | TRBJ2-2 | TRBV29-1 | 15 | NA | CSVDLGQGRAGELFF | TGCAGCGTTGATTTAGGACAGGGGAGGGCCGGGGAGCTGTTTTTT
NA | TRBJ2-3 | TRBV28 | 14 | NA | CASSFRAGRDTQYF | TGTGCCAGCAGTTTTCGAGCAGGGAGGGATACGCAGTATTTT
NA | TRBJ2-5 | TRBV5-1 | 15 | NA | CASSLTSGSQETQYF | TGCGCCAGCAGCTTAACTTCTGGGAGTCAAGAGACCCAGTACTTC
TRBD2 | TRBJ2-1 | TRBV2 | 15 | NA | CASSARLADYNEQFF | TGTGCCAGCAGCGCCCGACTAGCCGATTACAATGAGCAGTTCTTC